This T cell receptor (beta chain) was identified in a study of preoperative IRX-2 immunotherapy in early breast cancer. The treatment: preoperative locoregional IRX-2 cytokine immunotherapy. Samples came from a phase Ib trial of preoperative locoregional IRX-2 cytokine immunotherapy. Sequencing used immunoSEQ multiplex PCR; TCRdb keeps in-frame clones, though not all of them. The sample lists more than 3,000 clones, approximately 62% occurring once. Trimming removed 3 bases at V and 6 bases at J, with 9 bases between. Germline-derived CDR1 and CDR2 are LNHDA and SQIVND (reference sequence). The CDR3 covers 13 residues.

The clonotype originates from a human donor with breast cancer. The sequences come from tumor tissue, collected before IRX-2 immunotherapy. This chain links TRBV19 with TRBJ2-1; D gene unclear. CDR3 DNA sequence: TGTGCCAGTAGTATCAGCCGATTCAATGAGCAGTTCTTC. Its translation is CASSISRFNEQFF.